A selection of T cell receptor beta chains follows, all from one sample in a study of cytomegalovirus exposure and HLA in healthy donors. Libraries were prepared by immunoSEQ multiplex PCR; TCRdb keeps only in-frame clonotypes and omits some of them. The data show 180,000 or so clones, with more than 60% seen just once and roughly 8.2% held by the top ten. The sample comprised PBMCs. These receptors were taken from a woman aged 40 to 50 in good health and CMV-seropositive. The CDR3 runs from the conserved cysteine through the conserved F or W. D genes are given only for firm matches. Expanded clones are given a class, and other clones once, few, many or no size at all.

size	V	length	D	J	CDR3	DNA
.	TRBV5-6	12	.	TRBJ2-7	CASSQGTYEQYF	TGTGCCAGCAGCCAGGGGACCTACGAGCAGTACTTC
few	TRBV30	14	.	TRBJ1-5	CAWAPGTNYQPQHF	TGTGCCTGGGCTCCCGGGACAAACTATCAGCCCCAGCATTTT
few	TRBV5-1	13	.	TRBJ2-7	CASSLQVSWEQYF	TGCGCCAGCAGCTTACAGGTGTCGTGGGAGCAGTACTTC
once	TRBV15	15	.	TRBJ1-1	CATSRGGWGVTEAFF	TGTGCCACCAGCAGAGGGGGTTGGGGGGTCACTGAAGCTTTCTTT
once	TRBV5-1	18	TRBD2	TRBJ2-2	CASSLELAGGRNTGELFF	TGCGCCAGCAGCTTGGAACTAGCGGGAGGGCGTAACACCGGGGAGCTGTTTTTT
once	TRBV6-1	14	TRBD2	TRBJ2-7	CASSLVGGSYEQYF	TGTGCCAGCAGCTTGGTGGGGGGGTCCTACGAGCAGTACTTC
once	TRBV28	14	.	TRBJ1-1	CASSHGGSETEAFF	TGTGCCAGCAGTCACGGGGGAAGTGAGACTGAAGCTTTCTTT
.	TRBV15	17	.	TRBJ2-3	CATSKDSGTGPTDTQYF	TGTGCCACCAGCAAAGACAGTGGAACAGGGCCCACAGATACGCAGTATTTT
.	TRBV7-6	17	TRBD2	TRBJ2-1	CASSLLGRESSYNEQFF	TGTGCCAGCAGCCTACTAGGGCGGGAGAGCTCCTACAATGAGCAGTTCTTC
.	TRBV11-2	14	TRBD2	TRBJ2-2	CASRREGSTGELFF	TGTGCCAGCAGACGGGAGGGTAGCACCGGGGAGCTGTTTTTT
.	TRBV14	14	.	TRBJ2-5	CASSQAGTRGEQYF	TGTGCCAGCAGCCAAGCTGGGACTCGGGGAGAGCAGTACTTC
.	TRBV5-1	15	.	TRBJ2-7	CASRTGGAGAYEQYF	TGCGCCAGCAGAACTGGGGGCGCGGGGGCCTACGAGCAGTACTTC
.	TRBV28	15	TRBD1	TRBJ2-7	CASSLKDRGTYEQYF	TGTGCCAGCAGTTTAAAGGACAGGGGGACCTACGAGCAGTACTTC
few	TRBV7-2	14	TRBD1	TRBJ2-5	CASSPRQGQETQYF	TGTGCCAGCAGCCCTAGACAGGGCCAAGAGACCCAGTACTTC
few	TRBV5-6	17	TRBD1	TRBJ1-2	CASSQTGTADRGYGYTF	TGTGCCAGCAGCCAAACCGGGACAGCTGATCGTGGGTATGGCTACACCTTC
.	TRBV11-2	16	.	TRBJ2-1	CASSIFMGGSYNEQFF	TGTGCCAGCAGCATCTTTATGGGGGGCTCCTACAATGAGCAGTTCTTC
.	TRBV11-1	13	.	TRBJ2-5	CAGSFRAEETQYF	TGTGCCGGCAGCTTCCGTGCGGAAGAGACCCAGTACTTC
few	TRBV2	18	TRBD1	TRBJ2-7	CASKLPGQGIFISYEQYF	TGTGCCAGCAAGTTACCGGGACAGGGTATTTTTATCTCCTACGAGCAGTACTTC
.	TRBV28	16	TRBD1	TRBJ1-2	CASSSWGQGEGGGYTF	TGTGCCAGCAGTTCCTGGGGACAGGGAGAAGGAGGTGGCTACACCTTC
.	TRBV27	17	.	TRBJ2-1	CASSLRTDRDTYNEQFF	TGTGCCAGCAGTTTACGAACAGATAGGGACACATACAATGAGCAGTTCTTC
.	TRBV30	11	.	TRBJ1-1	CAWSYSTEAFF	TGTGCCTGGAGTTATAGTACTGAAGCTTTCTTT
.	TRBV6-5	15	TRBD1	TRBJ1-1	CASSYSQGRNTEAFF	TGTGCCAGCAGTTACTCACAGGGGAGGAACACTGAAGCTTTCTTT